A selection of T cell receptor beta chains follows, all from one sample in a study of shared clonotypes between healthy human individuals. Clones were read by immunoSEQ multiplex PCR, and TCRdb kept only the in-frame ones, dropping some. The sample has around 1.9 million clones; about 93% are singletons. Specimen: naive CD8+ T cells from PBMCs. The receptors were gathered from a man aged 18 to 29 in good health. Some clones in this sample may be carry-over from other donors' samples. Each CDR3 is given with its conserved first and last residue. The order of the fields is V gene, CDR3 length, clone size, D gene, J gene, CDR3 protein, CDR3 DNA. D genes are given only for firm matches. Clone sizes are given selectively: once, few, many, or a class where the clone is expanded.

V gene: TRBV4-1
CDR3 length: 17
clone size: -
D gene: TRBD1
J gene: TRBJ1-2
CDR3 protein: CASSGRDSQLGNHGYTF
CDR3 DNA: TGCGCCAGCAGCGGACGGGACAGTCAACTAGGAAATCATGGCTACACCTTC

V gene: TRBV9
CDR3 length: 14
clone size: -
D gene: TRBD1
J gene: TRBJ2-7
CDR3 protein: CASSGRDSSYEQYF
CDR3 DNA: TGTGCCAGCAGCGGACGGGACAGCTCCTACGAGCAGTACTTC

V gene: TRBV5-4
CDR3 length: 18
clone size: -
D gene: TRBD2
J gene: TRBJ2-3
CDR3 protein: CASSLGPPGGASTDTQYF
CDR3 DNA: TGTGCCAGCAGCTTGGGGCCCCCGGGGGGGGCGTCCACAGATACGCAGTATTTT

V gene: TRBV7-8
CDR3 length: 16
clone size: -
D gene: TRBD1
J gene: TRBJ1-1
CDR3 protein: CASSFLTGEANTEAFF
CDR3 DNA: TGTGCCAGCAGCTTCCTGACAGGGGAGGCGAACACTGAAGCTTTCTTT

V gene: TRBV7-8
CDR3 length: 13
clone size: -
D gene: -
J gene: TRBJ2-7
CDR3 protein: CASSFWGAREQYF
CDR3 DNA: TGTGCCAGCAGCTTTTGGGGGGCGAGGGAGCAGTACTTC

V gene: TRBV7-8
CDR3 length: 15
clone size: once
D gene: -
J gene: TRBJ1-1
CDR3 protein: CASSVPGEGDTEAFF
CDR3 DNA: TGTGCCAGCAGCGTCCCCGGCGAGGGGGACACTGAAGCTTTCTTT

V gene: TRBV29-1
CDR3 length: 14
clone size: -
D gene: -
J gene: TRBJ2-1
CDR3 protein: CSVEGGLSSNEQFF
CDR3 DNA: TGCAGCGTTGAAGGCGGCCTGAGTAGCAATGAGCAGTTCTTC

V gene: TRBV4-3
CDR3 length: 17
clone size: -
D gene: TRBD2
J gene: TRBJ2-1
CDR3 protein: CASSQEWASGSYNEQFF
CDR3 DNA: TGCGCCAGCAGCCAAGAGTGGGCTAGCGGTTCCTACAATGAGCAGTTCTTC

V gene: TRBV10-3
CDR3 length: 16
clone size: -
D gene: -
J gene: TRBJ1-3
CDR3 protein: CAITELSDKSGNTIYF
CDR3 DNA: TGTGCCATCACCGAACTGTCCGACAAGTCTGGAAACACCATATATTTT

V gene: TRBV29-1
CDR3 length: 12
clone size: -
D gene: -
J gene: TRBJ1-2
CDR3 protein: CSVDGQTYGYTF
CDR3 DNA: TGCAGCGTCGATGGACAGACCTATGGCTACACCTTC

V gene: TRBV9
CDR3 length: 11
clone size: -
D gene: TRBD2
J gene: TRBJ2-1
CDR3 protein: CASSASGRQFF
CDR3 DNA: TGTGCCAGCAGCGCTAGCGGGAGGCAGTTCTTC

V gene: TRBV29-1
CDR3 length: 12
clone size: -
D gene: -
J gene: TRBJ2-1
CDR3 protein: CSVRGLANEQFF
CDR3 DNA: TGCAGCGTACGGGGGTTGGCCAATGAGCAGTTCTTC

V gene: TRBV7-2
CDR3 length: 15
clone size: -
D gene: -
J gene: TRBJ2-3
CDR3 protein: CASSQLLRPADTQYF
CDR3 DNA: TGTGCCAGCAGCCAGCTACTCCGCCCCGCGGATACGCAGTATTTT

V gene: TRBV5-1
CDR3 length: 19
clone size: -
D gene: TRBD2
J gene: TRBJ2-1
CDR3 protein: CASSLVFFLAGGDDNEQFF
CDR3 DNA: TGCGCCAGCAGCTTGGTTTTTTTCCTGGCGGGAGGGGACGACAATGAGCAGTTCTTC

V gene: TRBV7-9
CDR3 length: 15
clone size: -
D gene: -
J gene: TRBJ2-3
CDR3 protein: CASSLGSHDTDTQYF
CDR3 DNA: TGTGCCAGCAGCTTAGGGAGCCACGACACAGATACGCAGTATTTT

V gene: TRBV9
CDR3 length: 20
clone size: -
D gene: TRBD2
J gene: TRBJ2-1
CDR3 protein: CASSGTGTSGWEGSYNEQFF
CDR3 DNA: TGTGCCAGCAGCGGCACCGGGACTAGCGGATGGGAGGGCTCCTACAATGAGCAGTTCTTC

V gene: TRBV5-6
CDR3 length: 13
clone size: -
D gene: -
J gene: TRBJ1-2
CDR3 protein: CASSQDGEYGYTF
CDR3 DNA: TGTGCCAGCAGCCAGGACGGAGAATATGGCTACACCTTC

V gene: TRBV29-1
CDR3 length: 14
clone size: once
D gene: TRBD1
J gene: TRBJ2-7
CDR3 protein: CSVGDRGWGYEQYF
CDR3 DNA: TGCAGCGTTGGAGACAGGGGATGGGGCTACGAGCAGTACTTC

V gene: TRBV9
CDR3 length: 14
clone size: -
D gene: TRBD1
J gene: TRBJ1-4
CDR3 protein: CASSASRGLEKLFF
CDR3 DNA: TGTGCCAGCAGCGCCTCCAGGGGGCTAGAAAAACTGTTTTTT

V gene: TRBV27
CDR3 length: 14
clone size: -
D gene: TRBD1
J gene: TRBJ2-7
CDR3 protein: CASSKDRGREEQYF
CDR3 DNA: TGTGCCAGCAGTAAAGACAGGGGGCGGGAAGAGCAGTACTTC

V gene: TRBV20-1
CDR3 length: 11
clone size: -
D gene: TRBD2
J gene: TRBJ2-1
CDR3 protein: CSGLTSGNEFF
CDR3 DNA: TGCAGTGGCCTGACTAGCGGGAACGAGTTCTTC

V gene: TRBV5-8
CDR3 length: 14
clone size: -
D gene: -
J gene: TRBJ1-1
CDR3 protein: CASSFIGANTEAFF
CDR3 DNA: TGTGCCAGCAGCTTTATTGGGGCGAACACTGAAGCTTTCTTT

V gene: TRBV10-3
CDR3 length: 16
clone size: once
D gene: TRBD2
J gene: TRBJ2-7
CDR3 protein: CAISEMVAGVPYEQYF
CDR3 DNA: TGTGCCATCAGTGAGATGGTAGCGGGAGTCCCCTACGAGCAGTACTTC

V gene: TRBV7-6
CDR3 length: 17
clone size: -
D gene: TRBD2
J gene: TRBJ2-7
CDR3 protein: CASSLVRGTSGMYEQYF
CDR3 DNA: TGTGCCAGCAGCTTAGTTAGGGGGACTAGCGGGATGTACGAGCAGTACTTC

V gene: TRBV19
CDR3 length: 13
clone size: few
D gene: -
J gene: TRBJ2-7
CDR3 protein: CASSIDSSYEQYF
CDR3 DNA: TGTGCCAGTAGTATAGACAGCTCCTACGAGCAGTACTTC

V gene: TRBV29-1
CDR3 length: 13
clone size: -
D gene: -
J gene: TRBJ1-2
CDR3 protein: CSVEDRERQGYTF
CDR3 DNA: TGCAGCGTTGAAGACAGGGAAAGGCAGGGCTACACCTTC

V gene: TRBV7-3
CDR3 length: 16
clone size: -
D gene: TRBD1
J gene: TRBJ2-2
CDR3 protein: CASSFFQGAGTGELFF
CDR3 DNA: TGTGCCAGCAGCTTCTTTCAGGGGGCCGGAACCGGGGAGCTGTTTTTT

V gene: TRBV6-6
CDR3 length: 13
clone size: -
D gene: -
J gene: TRBJ2-4
CDR3 protein: CARSQGAKNIQYF
CDR3 DNA: TGTGCCAGATCTCAGGGGGCCAAAAACATTCAGTACTTC

V gene: TRBV19
CDR3 length: 14
clone size: -
D gene: -
J gene: TRBJ2-7
CDR3 protein: CASSPTSVFYEQYF
CDR3 DNA: TGTGCCAGTAGTCCCACGTCCGTTTTCTACGAGCAGTACTTC

V gene: TRBV5-8
CDR3 length: 16
clone size: -
D gene: -
J gene: TRBJ2-1
CDR3 protein: CASSWSWELLETEQFF
CDR3 DNA: TGTGCCAGCAGCTGGTCCTGGGAGTTACTAGAGACTGAGCAGTTCTTC

V gene: TRBV27
CDR3 length: 14
clone size: -
D gene: -
J gene: TRBJ2-1
CDR3 protein: CASSLGTHYNEQFF
CDR3 DNA: TGTGCCAGCAGTTTGGGGACACACTACAATGAGCAGTTCTTC

V gene: TRBV11-2
CDR3 length: 16
clone size: -
D gene: -
J gene: TRBJ2-3
CDR3 protein: CASSYSFRDSTDTQYF
CDR3 DNA: TGTGCCAGCAGCTACTCATTTCGGGACTCCACAGATACGCAGTATTTT

V gene: TRBV9
CDR3 length: 16
clone size: -
D gene: -
J gene: TRBJ2-2
CDR3 protein: CASSAPSGLNTGELFF
CDR3 DNA: TGTGCCAGCAGCGCCCCCTCAGGGTTGAACACCGGGGAGCTGTTTTTT

V gene: TRBV6-6
CDR3 length: 15
clone size: -
D gene: -
J gene: TRBJ2-5
CDR3 protein: CATRGGVYRQETQYF
CDR3 DNA: TGTGCCACACGAGGGGGGGTTTATCGCCAAGAGACCCAGTACTTC

V gene: TRBV28
CDR3 length: 11
clone size: -
D gene: -
J gene: TRBJ2-1
CDR3 protein: CASSSTRGQFF
CDR3 DNA: TGTGCCAGCAGCTCTACGAGAGGGCAGTTCTTC

V gene: TRBV4-3
CDR3 length: 14
clone size: -
D gene: TRBD2
J gene: TRBJ2-1
CDR3 protein: CASSKREPFNEQFF
CDR3 DNA: TGCGCCAGCAGCAAGCGGGAGCCCTTCAATGAGCAGTTCTTC

V gene: TRBV29-1
CDR3 length: 13
clone size: -
D gene: TRBD2
J gene: TRBJ2-5
CDR3 protein: CSVLAGGRETQYF
CDR3 DNA: TGCAGCGTGCTTGCGGGAGGTCGTGAGACCCAGTACTTC